Listed below are T cell receptor beta chains from one sample, sequenced in a study of blood T cell repertoires in COVID-19. Sequencing was performed with immunoSEQ multiplex PCR; in TCRdb, only in-frame clones are kept and a portion is missing. In the table there are about 170,000 clones, around four fifths of which are singletons. The source material was peripheral blood. The source of these receptors is a man aged 35 to 55 who had recovered from COVID-19. The CDR3 runs from the conserved cysteine through the conserved F or W. The D gene is left open where the match is weak. Size is stated for part of the rows, as once, few or many counts, or as a class when the clone is expanded.

clone size: NA
V gene: TRBV29-1
J gene: TRBJ2-4
CDR3 length: 17
D gene: TRBD2
CDR3 protein: CSGPSGRGTLAKNIQYF
CDR3 DNA: TGCAGCGGACCTAGCGGGAGGGGTACCCTAGCCAAAAACATTCAGTACTTC

clone size: once
V gene: TRBV5-5
J gene: TRBJ1-4
CDR3 length: 14
D gene: NA
CDR3 protein: CASSSGVGNEKLFF
CDR3 DNA: TGTGCCAGCAGCTCGGGGGTTGGTAATGAAAAACTGTTTTTT

clone size: NA
V gene: TRBV28
J gene: TRBJ1-2
CDR3 length: 14
D gene: NA
CDR3 protein: CASSSGYLNYGYTF
CDR3 DNA: TGTGCCAGCAGTTCCGGGTACCTTAACTATGGCTACACCTTC

clone size: NA
V gene: TRBV7-9
J gene: TRBJ2-1
CDR3 length: 13
D gene: NA
CDR3 protein: CASKVTGTNEQFF
CDR3 DNA: TGTGCCAGCAAAGTAACAGGCACTAATGAGCAGTTCTTC

clone size: NA
V gene: TRBV12-3/TRBV12-4
J gene: TRBJ1-5
CDR3 length: 12
D gene: TRBD1
CDR3 protein: CASSLGDRVQHF
CDR3 DNA: TGTGCCAGCAGTTTGGGGGACAGGGTCCAGCATTTT

clone size: once
V gene: TRBV27
J gene: TRBJ2-7
CDR3 length: 15
D gene: TRBD1
CDR3 protein: CASSQGGQGANEQYF
CDR3 DNA: TGTGCCAGCAGTCAAGGGGGACAGGGGGCCAACGAGCAGTACTTC

clone size: NA
V gene: TRBV3-1/TRBV3-2
J gene: TRBJ2-2
CDR3 length: 15
D gene: TRBD2
CDR3 protein: CASSRLAGGAGELFF
CDR3 DNA: TGTGCCAGCAGCCGACTAGCGGGAGGGGCCGGGGAGCTGTTTTTT

clone size: NA
V gene: TRBV12-3/TRBV12-4
J gene: TRBJ1-3
CDR3 length: 12
D gene: NA
CDR3 protein: CASSGSGNTIYF
CDR3 DNA: TGTGCCAGTTCGGGGTCTGGAAACACCATATATTTT

clone size: NA
V gene: TRBV6-2/TRBV6-3
J gene: TRBJ1-1
CDR3 length: 14
D gene: NA
CDR3 protein: CASSYSEGRTEAFF
CDR3 DNA: TGTGCCAGCAGTTACTCGGAGGGTCGCACTGAAGCTTTCTTT

clone size: NA
V gene: TRBV7-2
J gene: TRBJ1-6
CDR3 length: 15
D gene: TRBD1
CDR3 protein: CASSSTGLYNSPLHF
CDR3 DNA: TGTGCCAGCAGCTCGACAGGGCTCTATAATTCACCCCTCCACTTT